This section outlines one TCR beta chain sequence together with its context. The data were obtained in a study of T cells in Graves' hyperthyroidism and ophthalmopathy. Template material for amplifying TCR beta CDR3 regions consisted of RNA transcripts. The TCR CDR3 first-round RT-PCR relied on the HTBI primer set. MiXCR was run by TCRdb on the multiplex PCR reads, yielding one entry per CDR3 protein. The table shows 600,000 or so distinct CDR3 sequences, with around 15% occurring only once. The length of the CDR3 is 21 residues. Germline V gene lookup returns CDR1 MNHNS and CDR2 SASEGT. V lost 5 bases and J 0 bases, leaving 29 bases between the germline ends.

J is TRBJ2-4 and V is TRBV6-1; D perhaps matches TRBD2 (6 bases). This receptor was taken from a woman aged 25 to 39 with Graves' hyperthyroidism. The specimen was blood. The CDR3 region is CASSQRAEGLRTLGAKNIQYF. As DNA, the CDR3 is TGTGCCAGCAGTCAACGGGCCGAGGGACTCCGAACGTTGGGAGCCAAAAACATTCAGTACTTC.